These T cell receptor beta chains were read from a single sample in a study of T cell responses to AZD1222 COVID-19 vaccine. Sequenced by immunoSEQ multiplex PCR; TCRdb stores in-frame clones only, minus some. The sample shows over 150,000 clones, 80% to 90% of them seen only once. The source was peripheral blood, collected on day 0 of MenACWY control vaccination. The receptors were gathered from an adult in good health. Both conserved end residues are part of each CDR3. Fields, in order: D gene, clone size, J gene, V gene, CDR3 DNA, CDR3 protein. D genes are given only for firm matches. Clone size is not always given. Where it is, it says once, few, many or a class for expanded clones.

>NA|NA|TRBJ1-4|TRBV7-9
TGTGCCAGCAGCCGGGGCGGGCAGGAGGAGGAAAAACTGTTTTTT
CASSRGGQEEEKLFF
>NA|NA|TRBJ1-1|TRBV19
TGTGCCAGTAGGGTAACAGGGAGAAGAACTGAAGCTTTCTTT
CASRVTGRRTEAFF
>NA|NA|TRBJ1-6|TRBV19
TGTGCCAGTAATCCTAGAGGTATAGGCAATTCACCCCTCCACTTT
CASNPRGIGNSPLHF
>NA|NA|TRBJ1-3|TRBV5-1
TGCGCCAGCAGCTTGGGGGCAACCGGAAACACCATATATTTT
CASSLGATGNTIYF
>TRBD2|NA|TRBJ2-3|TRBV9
TGTGCCAGCAGCGTAGACGCGGGGGAGAGCACAGATACGCAGTATTTT
CASSVDAGESTDTQYF
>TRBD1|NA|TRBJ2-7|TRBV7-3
TGTGCCAGCAGCTTAGCGGGACAGGGGGTCCACGAGCAGTACTTC
CASSLAGQGVHEQYF
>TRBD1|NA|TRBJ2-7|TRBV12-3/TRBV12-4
TGTGCCAGCAGTAATACAGGGGGCGAGCAGTACTTC
CASSNTGGEQYF
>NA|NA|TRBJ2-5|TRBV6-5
TGTGCCAGCAGTCCCGAAGAAGAGACCCAGTACTTC
CASSPEEETQYF
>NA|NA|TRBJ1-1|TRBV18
TGTGCCAGCTCACCACGGGCGGCAGACACTGAAGCTTTCTTT
CASSPRAADTEAFF
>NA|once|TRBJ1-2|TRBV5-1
TGCGCCAGCAGCTTGGCGCCCCAGGAGTCTATGATTGGCTACACCTTC
CASSLAPQESMIGYTF
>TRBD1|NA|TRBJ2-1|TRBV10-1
TGCGCCAGCGCCGGGACAGGCATACTCTACAATGAGCAGTTCTTC
CASAGTGILYNEQFF
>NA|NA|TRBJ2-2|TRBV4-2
TGTGCCAGCAGCCGGTCGGGACCGGTTCACACCGGGGAGCTGTTTTTT
CASSRSGPVHTGELFF
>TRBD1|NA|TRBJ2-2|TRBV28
TGTGCCAGCAGTTTACCCCGACAGGGGGCGAACACCGGGGAGCTGTTTTTT
CASSLPRQGANTGELFF
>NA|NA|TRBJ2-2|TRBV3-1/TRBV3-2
TGTGCCAGCAGCCTCCCAAAGGGCCGCAACACCGGGGAGCTGTTTTTT
CASSLPKGRNTGELFF
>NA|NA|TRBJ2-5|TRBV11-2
TGTGCCAGCAGCCTACACGGGGGGCGGGAGACCCAGTACTTC
CASSLHGGRETQYF
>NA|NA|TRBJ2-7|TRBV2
TGTGCCGGATGGGGGCGCCAGGCCTACGAGCAGTACTTC
CAGWGRQAYEQYF
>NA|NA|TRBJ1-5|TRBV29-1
TGCAGCGTTGGGAGGGGTGGCAATCAGCCCCAGCATTTT
CSVGRGGNQPQHF
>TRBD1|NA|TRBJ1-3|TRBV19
TGTGCCAGTAGTATAGTGCGGACAGGGGAGGACACCATATATTTT
CASSIVRTGEDTIYF
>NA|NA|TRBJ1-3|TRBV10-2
TGCGCCAGCAGTGAAGATGCCGGAAACACCATATATTTT
CASSEDAGNTIYF
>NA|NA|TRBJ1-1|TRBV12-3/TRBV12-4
TGTGCCAGCAGCCAACTTTTTCGCACTGAAGCTTTCTTT
CASSQLFRTEAFF
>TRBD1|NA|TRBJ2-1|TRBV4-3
TGCGCCAGCAGCCAGCGTTCCGGGACAGGGTCTGTTGAGCAGTTCTTC
CASSQRSGTGSVEQFF
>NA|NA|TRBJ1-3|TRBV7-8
TGTGCCAGCAGCCCCCGGGGACCGGGGTCTGGAAACACCATATATTTT
CASSPRGPGSGNTIYF
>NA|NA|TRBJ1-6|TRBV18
TGTGCCAGCTCACCAGTCACAGGACCGTCTAATTCACCCCTCCACTTT
CASSPVTGPSNSPLHF
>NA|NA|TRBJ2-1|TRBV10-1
TGCGCCAGCAGTGACAGGGTGGGCATCTACAATGAGCAGTTCTTC
CASSDRVGIYNEQFF
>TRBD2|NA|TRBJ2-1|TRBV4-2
TGTGCCAGCAGCCGCGGAATGGGCGGGAGTTCGAACAATGAGCAGTTCTTC
CASSRGMGGSSNNEQFF
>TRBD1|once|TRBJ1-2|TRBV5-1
TGCGCCAGCAGCTTGGGGGACAGCCGAGAGACGGGCTACACCTTC
CASSLGDSRETGYTF
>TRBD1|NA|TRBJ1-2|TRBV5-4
TGTGCCAGCAGCTTGATGTGGACAGGGACTAACTATGGCTACACCTTC
CASSLMWTGTNYGYTF
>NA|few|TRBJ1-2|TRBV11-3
TGTGCCAGCAGCTTAGAGGGGAGGGGGTCTAACTATGGCTACACCTTC
CASSLEGRGSNYGYTF
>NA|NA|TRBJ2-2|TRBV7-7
TGTGCCAGCAGCCCACTATTCGCGAACACCGGGGAGCTGTTTTTT
CASSPLFANTGELFF
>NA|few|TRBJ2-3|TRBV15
TGTGCCACCAGCAGAGATCCCAGCTTCACAGATACGCAGTATTTT
CATSRDPSFTDTQYF
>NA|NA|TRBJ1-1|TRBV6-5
TGTGCCAGCGGACATCCTGAAGCTTTCTTT
CASGHPEAFF
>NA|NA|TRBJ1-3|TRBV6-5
TGTGCCAGCATCGACCGGGGTGTAGCTGGAAACACCATATATTTT
CASIDRGVAGNTIYF
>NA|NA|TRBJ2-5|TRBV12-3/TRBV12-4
TGTGCCAGCAGCTCGACTGAAGAGACCCAGTACTTC
CASSSTEETQYF
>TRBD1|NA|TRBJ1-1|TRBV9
TGTGCCAGCAGCGAAAGCCGGGACAGGGGAAGCACTGAAGCTTTCTTT
CASSESRDRGSTEAFF
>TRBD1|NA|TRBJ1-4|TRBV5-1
TGCGCCAGCAGCCCTGGGACAGAAAATGAAAAACTGTTTTTT
CASSPGTENEKLFF
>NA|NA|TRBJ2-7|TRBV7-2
TGTGCCAGCAGCTTGGGCGGGGGCCCCCGGGAGCAGTACTTC
CASSLGGGPREQYF
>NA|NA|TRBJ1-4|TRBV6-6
TGTGCCAGCAGCTTTACTAGGGGGACAAATGAAAAACTGTTTTTT
CASSFTRGTNEKLFF
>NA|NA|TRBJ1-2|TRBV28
TGTGCCAGCTCGGACGCAGCCTACTATGGCTACACCTTC
CASSDAAYYGYTF
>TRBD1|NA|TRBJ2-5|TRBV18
TGTGCCAGCTCACCTCGGGACAGGAGAGAGACCCAGTACTTC
CASSPRDRRETQYF
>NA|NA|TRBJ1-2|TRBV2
TGTGCCAGCGTGGAGGACTATGGCTACACCTTC
CASVEDYGYTF
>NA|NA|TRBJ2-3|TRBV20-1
TGCAGTGCTAGCACAGATACGCAGTATTTT
CSASTDTQYF
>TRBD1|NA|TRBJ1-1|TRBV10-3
TGTGCCATCAGTGAGGGGACAGTTACACCTGAAGCTTTCTTT
CAISEGTVTPEAFF
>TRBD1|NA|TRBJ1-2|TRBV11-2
TGTGCCAGCAGCTTAGTGGGGACAGGGTACGGCTACACCTTC
CASSLVGTGYGYTF
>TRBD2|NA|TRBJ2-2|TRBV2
TGTGCCAGCAGTGACGTGCGGGGGGGCTCCGGGGAGCTGTTTTTT
CASSDVRGGSGELFF
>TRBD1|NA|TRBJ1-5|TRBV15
TGTGCCACCAGCGAGGGACAGAACCCTACATATCAGCCCCAGCATTTT
CATSEGQNPTYQPQHF
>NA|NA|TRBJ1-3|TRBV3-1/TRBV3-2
TGTGCCAGCAGCCACCGAGACTCTGGAAACACCATATATTTT
CASSHRDSGNTIYF
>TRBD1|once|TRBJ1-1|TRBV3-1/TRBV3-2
TGTGCCAGCAGCCCGGACAGGGGGCGGGGTGAAGCTTTCTTT
CASSPDRGRGEAFF
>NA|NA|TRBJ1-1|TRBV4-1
TGCGCCAGCAGCTCCGCCCGGGGGACTGAAGCTTTCTTT
CASSSARGTEAFF